The clone carrying this TCR beta chain was found a few times. Its antigen is still unknown. This specimen comes from a study of HIV-infected patients and healthy controls. General study findings and limits: MAIT alpha-chain CDR3s were frequent in healthy controls, depleted in HIV+. HIV-infected patients and controls differed significantly in mean usage of eight alpha and eight beta V genes.

From germline, CDR1 is SQVTM and CDR2 ANQGSEA. This CDR3 is 13 amino acids long. Trimming took off 6 bases at V and 0 bases at J, with 11 bases between the two ends. Alpha and beta constant-region primers primed reverse transcription of around 500 ng RNA. Using multiplexing indices, alpha and beta chain libraries were generated apart by chain-specific third strand synthesis. One primer pair amplified all rearrangements per chain; each cDNA got molecular barcodes. A 5' RACE adapter with a random hexamer and the SP2 primer site was joined to cDNA. Via MiXCR, TCRdb re-called the 5' RACE reads, giving one row per CDR3 protein. The sample lists roughly 22,000 distinct CDR3 sequences, about 9% occurring once. No cell fractionation was done, so the repertoire covers all unsorted peripheral blood T cells.

Sequencing used blood. The receptor was isolated from an adult in good health. The J gene is TRBJ1-2, the V gene TRBV29-1, with a weak D call TRBD1 (5 bases). CDR3 DNA: TGCAGCGTCGCTAGGGACTCTAACTATGGCTACACCTTC. This translates into CSVARDSNYGYTF. The full variable domain, its missing parts supplied by reference TRBV29-1 and TRBJ1-2, is SAVISQKPSRDICQRGTSLTIQCQVDSQVTMMFWYRQQPGQSLTLIATANQGSEATYESGFVIDKFPISRPNLTFSTLTVSNMSPEDSSIYLCSVARDSNYGYTFGSGTRLTVV.